Each of the 20 T cell receptor beta chains below was sequenced from the same sample in a study of T cells after yellow fever vaccination. MiXCR was run by TCRdb on the 5' RACE reads, yielding one entry per CDR3 protein. The sample consists of 300,000 or so distinct CDR3 sequences, approximately 12% of them appearing once. The sample in question was CD4+ T cells sorted from PBMCs, obtained 45 days after the yellow fever booster vaccination. The receptors were gathered from a man between 25 and 39 years old who received the YFV17D yellow fever vaccine.

This clonotype was detected only a few times. The genes are TRBV28 and TRBJ1-5; D is unclear. The CDR3 length is 12 residues. Germline lookup yields CDR1 MDHEN and CDR2 SYDVKM. V gave up 8 bases and J gave up 4 bases, with 9 bases separating them. The CDR3 loop reads CASGVGNQPQHF. In DNA, the CDR3 is TGTGCCAGCGGGGTAGGGAATCAGCCCCAGCATTTT.

This clonotype was detected only a few times. This chain uses TRBV28 with TRBJ1-1; D is ambiguous. The CDR3 extends over 15 amino acids. The ends were cut back, 5 bases at V and 1 base at J, with 14 bases in the middle. Germline-derived CDR1 and CDR2 are MDHEN and SYDVKM. The CDR3 nucleotides are TGTGCCAGCAGTCCCCGTATTCGACAGAACACTGAAGCTTTCTTT. It yields the protein CASSPRIRQNTEAFF.

The genes are TRBV20-1 and TRBJ2-7; TRBD2 might be the D (8 bases). Germline V gene sequence: CDR1 DFQATT, CDR2 SNEGSKA (reference sequence). Trimming took off 3 bases at V and 3 bases at J, with 18 bases between the two ends. This CDR3 region has 15 residues. The CDR3, as DNA: TGCAGTGCTAGGCCGGGGGGGACAGAAAACTACGAGCAGTACTTC. It translates to CSARPGGTENYEQYF.

There are a few counts of this clonotype. The V and J genes are TRBV20-1 and TRBJ2-2; D ambiguous. The CDR3 totals 11 residues. Trimming cost V 6 bases and J 4 bases, with 6 bases left between them. CDR1 DFQATT and CDR2 SNEGSKA come from the germline V gene (reference sequence). CDR3 amino acids: CSAPTTGELFF. Here the CDR3 DNA reads TGCAGTGCGCCCACCACCGGGGAGCTGTTTTTT.

This clonotype was detected only a few times. CDR3 sequence reads: CATSRAAVDYGYTF. The CDR3 DNA follows: TGTGCCACCAGCAGAGCAGCGGTAGACTATGGCTACACCTTC. The V and J genes are TRBV15 and TRBJ1-2; no clear D. V shed 1 base and J shed 3 bases, with 9 bases lying between them. The CDR3 covers 14 residues. Germline V gives CDR1 LNHNV, CDR2 YYDKDF (reference sequence).

This clonotype was picked up a small number of times. CDR3 nucleotides: TGCGCCAGCAGCTTGGCCGTCCCAGGAGCGAATTCACCCCTCCACTTT. It specifies CASSLAVPGANSPLHF. V usage is TRBV5-1 and J usage is TRBJ1-6; D uncertain. The CDR3 is made up of 16 amino acids. Trimming left V 0 bases short and J 7 bases short, with 14 bases between. Looked up from germline, CDR1 is SGHRS and CDR2 is YFSETQ.

This sequence joins TRBV10-2 and TRBJ2-1, with D perhaps matching TRBD2 (5 bases). Trimming left V 3 bases short and J 6 bases short, with 12 bases between. CDR1 and CDR2 from the germline V gene are WSHSY and SAAADI. This CDR3 has 14 amino acids. The DNA for the CDR3 is TGCGCCAGCAGTGAAGAGGGAGAACGCAATGAGCAGTTCTTC. It codes for CASSEEGERNEQFF.

J is TRBJ2-7 and V is TRBV7-6, with D possibly TRBD1 on 5 matching bases. Trimming cost V 7 bases and J 5 bases, with 15 bases left between them. This CDR3 comprises 13 residues. Per germline, CDR1 SGHVS and CDR2 FNYEAQ. CDR3 DNA: TGTGCCAGCATCTGGGGCCCCTTAGACGAGCAGTACTTC. Its translation is CASIWGPLDEQYF.

This chain joins TRBV4-3 and TRBJ2-7; D unclear. Trimming removed 1 base at V and 2 bases at J, with 12 bases between. Germline lookup yields CDR1 LGHNA and CDR2 YSLEER. There are 15 residues in the CDR3. The CDR3 bases are TGCGCCAGCAGCCAAGCTAGGACGGTTACCTACGAGCAGTACTTC. Amino acids: CASSQARTVTYEQYF.

This sequence joins TRBV5-6 and TRBJ2-7; 9 nucleotides agree with TRBD1. V lost 1 base and J lost 5; bases outside the gene matches: 10. Germline V lookup: CDR1 SGHDT, CDR2 YYEEEE. The CDR3 is 16 amino acids. For the CDR3, the DNA is TGTGCCAGCAGCTTGAAGTTGGGGACAGGGATACACGAGCAGTACTTC. Amino acid sequence: CASSLKLGTGIHEQYF.

A few counts support this clonotype. The chain has TRBV2 and TRBJ2-6; the D is unclear. In germline, CDR1 is SNHLY, CDR2 FYNNEI. Trimming took off 1 base at V and 1 base at J, with 2 bases between the two ends. This CDR3 spans 14 amino acids. The CDR3 DNA reads TGTGCCAGCAGTGAAGTTTCTGGGGCCAACGTCCTGACTTTC. Amino acid sequence: CASSEVSGANVLTF.

This clonotype was counted a few times. V gene TRBV7-2 combines with J gene TRBJ2-3, with D unclear. Trimming stripped 0 bases from V and 9 bases from J, with 7 bases between. The germline CDR1 and CDR2 sequences are SGHTA and FQGNSA. CDR3 length: 12 amino acids. CDR3 bases: TGTGCCAGCAGCTTAGCGCCGTCGACGCAGTATTTT. Protein: CASSLAPSTQYF.

The genes are TRBV12-3 or TRBV12-4 and TRBJ2-1; tentative D call: TRBD2 (5 bases). This CDR3 has 13 amino acids. V lost 0 bases and J 12 bases, leaving 12 bases between the germline ends. CDR3 sequence reads: CASSLAEDRGQFF. Written as DNA, the CDR3 is TGTGCCAGCAGTTTAGCGGAGGATCGAGGGCAGTTCTTC.

The rearrangement links TRBV7-2 to TRBJ2-1; 11 bases are shared with TRBD2. This CDR3 region has 15 residues. With V trimmed by 4 bases and J by 7 bases, 6 bases remained unmatched. Germline V gives CDR1 SGHTA, CDR2 FQGNSA. The DNA for the CDR3 is TGTGCCAGCAGCTCTACTAGCGGGAGCATTAATGAGCAGTTCTTC. Translated: CASSSTSGSINEQFF.

This sequence joins TRBV7-6 and TRBJ2-7; 8 bases agree with TRBD1. Germline CDR1 SGHVS, CDR2 FNYEAQ. The CDR3 length is 13 residues. The V segment lost 5 bases and the J segment 3 bases; nucleotides outside the gene matches: 3. This CDR3 reads CASSRQGYYEQYF. Written as DNA, the CDR3 is TGTGCCAGCAGCCGACAGGGGTACTACGAGCAGTACTTC.

The chain is built from TRBV27 and TRBJ2-7; D unclear. Trimming left V 5 bases short and J 3 bases short, with 11 bases between. The CDR3 extends over 13 amino acids. The germline CDR1 and CDR2 sequences are MNHEY and SMNVEV (reference sequence). The CDR3 sequence is CASSLQTGYEQYF. CDR3 DNA sequence: TGTGCCAGCAGTCTACAGACGGGCTACGAGCAGTACTTC.

This clonotype was counted at least ten times. The J gene is TRBJ2-1, the V gene TRBV20-1; D not resolved. Germline CDR1 reads DFQATT; CDR2 reads SNEGSKA (reference sequence). V shed 0 bases and J shed 11 bases, with 11 bases lying between them. The CDR3 covers 12 residues. This CDR3 reads CSARDPEAKQFF. The CDR3 region has the DNA TGCAGTGCTAGAGACCCCGAGGCCAAGCAGTTCTTC.

This chain links TRBV3-1 with TRBJ1-1; 9 positions match TRBD1. Germline lookup yields CDR1 LGHDT and CDR2 YNNKEL (reference sequence). The CDR3 is 15 residues long. After removal of 4 bases from V and 2 bases from J, the junction contained 5 bases not matched to a gene. CDR3 sequence reads: CASSLRTGVNTEAFF. The CDR3 nucleotides are TGTGCCAGCAGCCTACGGACAGGGGTCAACACTGAAGCTTTCTTT.

The chain links TRBV12-3 or TRBV12-4 to TRBJ2-1; 7 bases are a match to TRBD2. The CDR3 spans 14 residues. V lost 8 bases to trimming and J lost 6 bases; unmatched junction nucleotides: 10. The CDR3 bases are TGTGCCAGCGGTAGGCGGGAGTGGTGCAATGAGCAGTTCTTC. Amino acid sequence: CASGRREWCNEQFF.

The chain joins TRBV6-2 or TRBV6-3 to TRBJ2-7, with 15 nucleotides matching TRBD2. This CDR3 region has 17 residues. Germline V gene data show CDR1 as MNHEY and CDR2 as SVGEGT. The J segment lost 5 bases and the V segment lost 6 bases, leaving 11 bases of the junction unmatched. The DNA of the CDR3 is TGTGCCAGCAGCTCCGGGACTAGCGGGAGGACCCCCCACGAGCAGTACTTC. Translation: CASSSGTSGRTPHEQYF.